This paragraph reports one TCR beta chain. Produced via immunoSEQ multiplex PCR; TCRdb's table is partial and in-frame only. The repertoire holds 150,000 to 200,000 clones, with roughly nine tenths as singletons. The source of the sample is a study of blood T cell repertoires in COVID-19. As for the study in general: Resolution of symptoms, clearance, or two negative PCRs was present in recovered Cohort 3 donors.

Clinical history reported by participants formed the basis on which cohorts were assigned. Trimming pared 1 base from V and 2 bases from J, leaving 5 bases between. This CDR3 spans 13 amino acids. CDR1 and CDR2 from the germline V gene are MGHRA and YSYEKL. The sequence was collected from a woman in her 40s in a cohort exposed to, infected with or recovered from COVID-19 (not recorded which). The chain links TRBV4-1 to TRBJ1-1, with unresolved D. Sequencing input: PBMCs or T cells enriched from blood (not recorded which). In DNA, the CDR3 is TGCGCCAGCAGCCAAGGTAGAAACACTGAAGCTTTCTTT. It encodes CASSQGRNTEAFF.